One and the same sample provided the 18 T cell receptor beta chains below, sequenced in a study of T cell responses to AZD1222 COVID-19 vaccine. TCRdb's table, derived via immunoSEQ multiplex PCR, lists solely in-frame clones and lacks some. Of approximately 180,000 clones listed, more than 70% are singletons. Sample: peripheral blood, taken 28 days after the second AZD1222 dose. Receptor source: an adult who received the AZD1222 COVID-19 vaccine.

The gene calls are TRBV7-9 and TRBJ1-4, with 7 bases identical to TRBD1. The germline gives CDR1 SEHNR, CDR2 FQNEAQ (reference sequence). Trimming at V came to 4 bases and at J to 6 bases, leaving 5 bases not matched to a gene. This CDR3 contains 14 residues. CDR3 in amino acids: CASSSRGLDEKLFF. CDR3 bases: TGTGCCAGCAGCTCGAGGGGGCTTGATGAAAAACTGTTTTTT.

This chain joins TRBV14 and TRBJ1-1; D gene uncertain. Germline V gene sequence: CDR1 SGHDN, CDR2 FVKESK. This CDR3 is 15 amino acids long. Trimming removed 4 bases from V and 0 bases from J, with 12 bases in between. The CDR3 nucleotides read TGTGCCAGCAGCCTGTTTGGCCCGATGAACACTGAAGCTTTCTTT. This encodes CASSLFGPMNTEAFF.

The J gene is TRBJ2-1, the V gene TRBV4-3; either TRBD1 or TRBD2 may supply D (6 bases each). The CDR3 has 16 amino acids. Germline-derived CDR1 and CDR2 are LGHNA and YSLEER. Trimming stripped 0 bases from V and 9 bases from J, with 18 bases between. The CDR3 sequence: CASSQDPSIGGGEQFF. The DNA of the CDR3 is TGCGCCAGCAGCCAAGACCCCTCTATCGGAGGGGGTGAGCAGTTCTTC.

The rearrangement joins TRBV10-2 to TRBJ2-7, with D possibly TRBD2 on 5 matching bases. From germline, CDR1 is WSHSY and CDR2 SAAADI. Trimming took 6 bases from V and 3 from J, leaving 15 bases between them. CDR3 size: 14 residues. CDR3 DNA sequence: TGCGCCAGCAGGGCCGGGGAGCCCTACTACGAGCAGTACTTC. This codes for CASRAGEPYYEQYF.

The V and J genes are TRBV4-2 and TRBJ2-7; the match to TRBD1 covers 8 bases. The CDR3 sequence is 14 residues long. CDR1 and CDR2 (germline): LGHNA, YNFKEQ. Trimming removed 4 bases from V and 1 base from J; junction bases left unmatched: 3. The CDR3 region has the DNA TGTGCCAGCAGCCGGGACAGGAAGTCCTACGAGCAGTACTTC. It translates to CASSRDRKSYEQYF.

This chain uses TRBV5-6 with TRBJ1-5; no reliable D call. The CDR3 is 15 amino acids. The ends were cut back, 0 bases at V and 0 bases at J, with 7 bases in the middle. From germline, CDR1 is SGHDT and CDR2 YYEEEE. CDR3 region: CASSLVGFSNQPQHF. The CDR3 DNA follows: TGTGCCAGCAGCTTGGTTGGGTTTAGCAATCAGCCCCAGCATTTT.

V usage is TRBV25-1 and J usage is TRBJ2-7, with 8 bases identical to TRBD1. The trim removed 4 bases at V and 2 bases at J, leaving 1 base unmatched. The V gene's germline CDR1 is MGHDK and CDR2 SYGVNS. The CDR3 covers 13 residues. CDR3 coding DNA: TGTGCCAGCAGTGTGGGACAGGCCTACGAGCAGTACTTC. It is translated as CASSVGQAYEQYF.

The rearrangement uses TRBV24-1 and TRBJ1-5, with 9 bases identical to TRBD1. The CDR3 has 15 amino acids. Germline CDR1 and CDR2: KGHDR and SFDVKD. After removal of 4 bases from V and 3 bases from J, the junction contained 3 bases not matched to a gene. CDR3 nucleotides: TGTGCCACCAGTGAAGGACAGGGGTACAATCAGCCCCAGCATTTT. Protein sequence: CATSEGQGYNQPQHF.

This clone was counted only a few times. V gene TRBV5-1 combines with J gene TRBJ2-1; 15 bases are shared with TRBD2. The CDR3 spans 17 residues. Germline CDR1 and CDR2: SGHRS and YFSETQ. V lost 4 bases and J lost 7; bases outside the gene matches: 9. The CDR3 DNA follows: TGCGCCAGCAGCCCCGGGACTAGCGGGAGGCGGGGGAATGAGCAGTTCTTC. The encoded protein is CASSPGTSGRRGNEQFF.

This chain joins TRBV21-1 and TRBJ2-7; the D segment call TRBD2 is taken from the table without a DNA check. TRBV21-1 is flagged as a pseudogene. The CDR3 has 16 residues. The CDR3: CASSKELPRPTYEQYF. In DNA form, the CDR3 reads TGTGCCAGCAGCAAAGAGCTGCCTAGACCGACCTACGAGCAGTACTTC.

The chain recombines TRBV19 with TRBJ1-5, with a tentative D call TRBD1 (6 bases). CDR3 size: 17 residues. Germline V lookup: CDR1 LNHDA, CDR2 SQIVND (reference sequence). The V and J ends lost 5 bases and 4 bases respectively, with 21 bases between them. The CDR3 reads CASSPKGGLIRNQPQHF. The CDR3 DNA reads as TGTGCCAGTAGTCCCAAAGGGGGTCTAATACGGAATCAGCCCCAGCATTTT.

The V gene is TRBV25-1, the J gene TRBJ2-7, with TRBD1 identical over 9 bases. Germline assignment: CDR1 MGHDK and CDR2 SYGVNS. CDR3 length equals 14 residues. Trimming at V came to 4 bases and at J to 2 bases, leaving 3 bases not matched to a gene. As DNA, the CDR3 is TGTGCCAGCAGTGTGGGACAGGGAACCTACGAGCAGTACTTC. This sequence encodes CASSVGQGTYEQYF.

V gene TRBV6-5 combines with J gene TRBJ2-5; 7 positions match TRBD1. The CDR3 is 14 amino acids. V lost 6 bases, J lost 6 bases, and 10 bases stayed unmatched. CDR1 MNHEY and CDR2 SVGAGI come from the germline V gene. The CDR3 region is CASRLQGSGKTQYF. CDR3 nucleotides: TGTGCCAGCAGACTACAGGGGTCAGGGAAGACCCAGTACTTC.

The rearrangement joins TRBV5-6 to TRBJ2-2, with a weak D call TRBD1 (6 bases). Trimming removed 3 bases at V and 4 bases at J, with 16 bases between. This CDR3 has 16 residues. CDR1 and CDR2 from the germline V gene are SGHDT and YYEEEE. The CDR3 here is CASSSLTTGSTGELFF. The CDR3 region has the DNA TGTGCCAGCAGCTCTCTGACGACAGGTTCCACCGGGGAGCTGTTTTTT. The full variable domain, completed using reference TRBV5-6 and TRBJ2-2, is DAGVTQSPTHLIKTRGQQVTLRCSPKSGHDTVSWYQQALGQGPQFIFQYYEEEERQRGNFPDRFSGHQFPNYSSELNVNALLLGDSALYLCASSSLTTGSTGELFFGEGSRLTVL.

The chain joins TRBV19 to TRBJ2-5; 8 nucleotides line up with TRBD2. The CDR3 consists of 11 residues. V dropped 9 bases and J dropped 5; count of bases not matched to a gene: 2. From germline, CDR1 is LNHDA and CDR2 SQIVND (reference sequence). CDR3 DNA sequence: TGTGCCAGCTCGGGGGGGGAGACCCAGTACTTC. Encoded protein: CASSGGETQYF.

CDR3 DNA sequence: TGTGCCAGCCGTCGGTCCTACAATGAGCAGTTCTTC. Amino acids: CASRRSYNEQFF. This chain uses TRBV28 with TRBJ2-1; unclear D gene. Germline V CDR1 and CDR2: MDHEN, SYDVKM. CDR3 length equals 12 residues. Trimming removed 8 bases at V and 1 base at J, with 6 bases between.

V usage is TRBV9 and J usage is TRBJ1-5; 9 bases agree with TRBD1. This CDR3 contains 14 residues. CDR1 and CDR2 from the germline V gene are SGDLS and YYNGEE. J gave up 6 bases and V 4 bases, and 5 bases lay outside the gene matches. In nucleotides, the CDR3 is TGTGCCAGCAGCAGGACAGGGGAGCGTCAGCCCCAGCATTTT. Amino acids: CASSRTGERQPQHF. Based on the CDR3 plus reference TRBV9 and TRBJ1-5, the full variable domain is DSGVTQTPKHLITATGQRVTLRCSPRSGDLSVYWYQQSLDQGLQFLIQYYNGEERAKGNILERFSAQQFPDLHSELNLSSLELGDSALYFCASSRTGERQPQHFGDGTRLSIL.

The chain combines TRBV19 with TRBJ1-5; D is ambiguous. Deletions cut 3 bases from V and 6 bases from J, with 9 bases between. CDR1 is LNHDA and CDR2 is SQIVND in the germline V gene (reference sequence). The CDR3 has 13 amino acids. DNA of the CDR3: TGTGCCAGTAGTATCCAGGAGGCTCAGCCCCAGCATTTT. This translates into CASSIQEAQPQHF.